The rows below give T cell receptor beta chains drawn from one sample of a study of OX40 agonist ivuxolimab in advanced cancers. Some clones are missing from TCRdb's copy, which holds only in-frame ones; the method was immunoSEQ multiplex PCR. In the table there are 55,000 to 85,000 clones, over 65% of which are singletons. The specimen comprised CD4+ or CD8+ T cells sorted from blood, sampled in a trial of the OX40 agonist ivuxolimab. The source of these receptors is an adult with an advanced solid tumor such as melanoma, head and neck, liver or kidney cancer. CDR3s leave out the opening cysteine and the closing phenylalanine or tryptophan.

cdr3_length v_call cdr3_aa
12 TRBV7-7 ASSPIGFTDTQY
12 TRBV5-1 ASSTGTTNYGYT
12 TRBV10-3 AIRYTGGDYGYT
14 TRBV4-1 ASSQELVGGGETQY
16 TRBV4-1 ASSRLAGGSTRADTQY
14 TRBV7-2 ASKVQSGTGSYEQY
12 TRBV10-3 ASRVSATNEKLF
11 TRBV4-3 ASSWEANTEAF
13 TRBV4-3 ASSQDTGTGYEQY
11 TRBV10-3 AINRFPLETQY
14 TRBV11-3 ASSRLAGGHQETQY
11 TRBV18 ASSRGLQEEAF
13 TRBV5-1 ASSLGLGGSYEQY
11 TRBV27 ASGDRDRYEQY
10 TRBV2 ASSVHDNGYT
10 TRBV5-6 ASSDRGRGYT
14 TRBV7-3 ASSPRAASGANVLT
15 TRBV7-2 ASSFQGSGTYNSPLH
12 TRBV11-3 ASSSTPPPSEQF
12 TRBV7-2 ASSLGFGGETQY
14 TRBV18 ASSPGVAWGRDGYT
14 TRBV11-2 ASSSGKGRMNTEAF
13 TRBV7-2 ASSSRDRGTREQF
14 TRBV5-4 ASSPAGLRSTGELF
13 TRBV4-1 ASPKGGDKTGELF
11 TRBV4-3 ASSQEWDTEAF
12 TRBV5-8 ASSLEQRGETQY
13 TRBV18 ASSPPLGGRETQY
13 TRBV11-2 ASSLRGSFTDTQY
11 TRBV6-5 ASGFATNEKLF
15 TRBV4-2 ASSQVSPTSGVYEQY
11 TRBV5-4 ASSLHGSTEAF
14 TRBV9 ASSVEGLAGSNTQY
15 TRBV27 ASSFIRAGLGTDTQY
10 TRBV2 ASRVTLDGYT
12 TRBV7-9 ASSSQGGINEQY